What follows are 3 T cell receptor beta chains derived from one specimen sequenced in a study of T cell changes during pregnancy in multiple sclerosis. Libraries were prepared by immunoSEQ multiplex PCR; TCRdb keeps only in-frame clonotypes and omits some of them. The sample lists approximately 93,000 clones, approximately 89% occurring once. The source was peripheral blood, collected in the first trimester of pregnancy. Receptors were obtained from a female donor in good health, enrolled as a control in a pregnancy study.

The chain joins TRBV11-2 to TRBJ2-7, with 7 bases identical to TRBD1. The ends lost 1 base at V and 3 bases at J; junction bases unmatched: 3. This CDR3 comprises 14 residues. Germline loops: CDR1 SGHAT, CDR2 FQNNGV. DNA of the CDR3: TGTGCCAGCAGCTTAGTAGCAGGGGGCTACGAGCAGTACTTC. This codes for CASSLVAGGYEQYF.

The CDR3 spells CASAWSEKLFF. CDR3 coding DNA: TGTGCCAGTGCTTGGAGTGAAAAACTGTTTTTT. The V call is TRBV7-2, the J call TRBJ1-4; D ambiguous. Between the trimmed V and J ends, which lost 9 bases and 7 bases, there was a span of 9 bases. CDR3 length: 11 residues. CDR1 is SGHTA and CDR2 is FQGNSA in the germline V gene.

This clone has a single count. V is TRBV7-6 and J is TRBJ2-1, with TRBD2 matching 8 bases. The V gene's germline CDR1 is SGHVS and CDR2 FNYEAQ. The ends lost 5 bases at V and 2 bases at J; junction bases unmatched: 5. This CDR3 region has 15 residues. CDR3 amino acids: CASSPTGGPYNEQFF. The CDR3 nucleotides read TGTGCCAGCAGCCCCACGGGGGGGCCCTACAATGAGCAGTTCTTC. The variable domain in full, completed from reference TRBV7-6 and TRBJ2-1, reads GAGVSQSPRYKVTKRGQDVALRCDPISGHVSLYWYRQALGQGPEFLTYFNYEAQQDKSGLPNDRFSAERPEGSISTLTIQRTEQRDSAMYRCASSPTGGPYNEQFFGPGTRLTVL.